These T cell receptor beta chains were read from a single sample in a study of cytotoxic CD8 clonotypes in ibrutinib-treated CLL. This table comes from immunoSEQ multiplex PCR, and its TCRdb copy is limited to in-frame clones, with some not included. The sample consists of roughly 200,000 clones, approximately 72% of them appearing once. The material was PBMCs, obtained after 24 months of ibrutinib treatment. All receptors come from a human donor with chronic lymphocytic leukemia. Both conserved end residues are part of each CDR3. The order of the fields is V gene, clone size, D gene, J gene, CDR3 protein, CDR3 DNA. D genes are given only for firm matches. Clone size, where shown, is once, few, many, or a class for clones that have expanded.

TRBV7-2	.	TRBD2	TRBJ2-7	CASSLLPRLAGGHEQYF	TGTGCCAGCAGCTTACTCCCCAGACTAGCGGGAGGCCACGAGCAGTACTTC
TRBV4-3	.	TRBD2	TRBJ2-3	CASSQARGSGLDTQYF	TGCGCCAGCAGCCAAGCTCGCGGGAGCGGATTAGATACGCAGTATTTT
TRBV6-5	.	TRBD1	TRBJ2-1	CASSHGTDNEQFF	TGTGCCAGCAGCCACGGGACAGACAATGAGCAGTTCTTC
TRBV25-1	.	.	TRBJ1-1	CASSETGTSLAFF	TGTGCCAGCAGTGAGACCGGGACGAGTTTAGCTTTCTTT
TRBV5-6	.	TRBD1	TRBJ1-3	CASSSPRTGVTSGNTIYF	TGTGCCAGCAGCTCCCCCCGGACAGGGGTGACCTCTGGAAACACCATATATTTT
TRBV9	.	.	TRBJ2-7	CASSVGAITYEQYF	TGTGCCAGCAGCGTAGGCGCAATAACCTACGAGCAGTACTTC
TRBV5-1	few	.	TRBJ2-2	CASHKPNTGELFF	TGCGCCAGCCACAAACCCAACACCGGGGAGCTGTTTTTT
TRBV19	.	TRBD1	TRBJ1-5	CASSTGTGWGGNQPQHF	TGTGCCAGTAGTACCGGGACAGGTTGGGGGGGCAATCAGCCCCAGCATTTT
TRBV5-6	.	.	TRBJ1-2	CASSANRGVSDGYTF	TGTGCCAGCAGCGCTAACAGAGGGGTGAGCGATGGCTACACCTTC
TRBV13	.	TRBD2	TRBJ2-3	CASSLTGTSGTDTQYF	TGTGCCAGCAGCCTAACCGGGACTAGCGGCACAGATACGCAGTATTTT
TRBV7-9	once	.	TRBJ2-2	CASSSWGRVLSGELFF	TGTGCCAGCAGCTCCTGGGGCCGGGTGTTATCCGGGGAGCTGTTTTTT
TRBV9	few	.	TRBJ1-2	CASSVPSGLLYTF	TGTGCCAGCAGCGTACCCTCGGGACTACTCTACACCTTC
TRBV9	few	.	TRBJ2-1	CASSPQTYNEQFF	TGTGCCAGCAGCCCCCAAACTTACAATGAGCAGTTCTTC
TRBV7-9	.	.	TRBJ2-1	CASLLSGNEQFF	TGTGCCAGCCTCTTATCTGGCAATGAGCAGTTCTTC
TRBV7-3	.	.	TRBJ1-3	CASKGSGNTIYF	TGTGCCAGCAAGGGAAGCGGAAACACCATATATTTT
TRBV7-2	.	.	TRBJ2-2	CASRIQGRDTGELFF	TGTGCCAGCAGAATACAGGGGAGGGACACCGGGGAGCTGTTTTTT
TRBV28	.	.	TRBJ2-1	CASTSSYNEQFF	TGTGCCAGTACAAGCTCCTACAATGAGCAGTTCTTC
TRBV15	.	TRBD2	TRBJ2-1	CATSRVLAGGPSEQFF	TGTGCCACCAGCAGAGTCCTAGCGGGAGGGCCGAGTGAGCAGTTCTTC
TRBV4-3	.	.	TRBJ2-7	CASSHIVGSSYEQYF	TGCGCCAGCAGCCACATAGTAGGGAGCTCCTACGAGCAGTACTTC
TRBV28	.	TRBD1	TRBJ2-7	CASSPSDRGHYEQYF	TGTGCCAGCAGTCCCTCGGACAGGGGGCACTACGAGCAGTACTTC
TRBV5-1	.	.	TRBJ2-3	CASSLEQAGLDTQYF	TGCGCCAGCAGCTTGGAACAGGCCGGACTAGATACGCAGTATTTT
TRBV28	.	.	TRBJ1-5	CASSRGLEQPQHF	TGTGCCAGCAGCCGAGGTTTAGAGCAGCCCCAGCATTTT
TRBV25-1	.	.	TRBJ2-7	CASSLGVEQYF	TGTGCCAGCAGTCTAGGGGTCGAGCAGTACTTC
TRBV5-5	few	.	TRBJ2-2	CASSLGPYTGELFF	TGTGCCAGCAGCTTGGGACCCTACACCGGGGAGCTGTTTTTT
TRBV6-5	few	.	TRBJ2-2	CASRRSSWELFF	TGTGCCAGCAGGCGTAGTTCCTGGGAGCTGTTTTTT
TRBV2	.	TRBD1	TRBJ2-5	CASIVTGVRETQYF	TGTGCCAGCATTGTGACAGGGGTTCGGGAGACCCAGTACTTC
TRBV7-2	.	.	TRBJ1-1	CASSSNGGNTEAFF	TGTGCCAGCAGCTCAAATGGGGGGAACACTGAAGCTTTCTTT
TRBV30	once	.	TRBJ1-1	CACVVDTTNTEAFF	TGTGCCTGTGTGGTGGACACCACGAACACTGAAGCTTTCTTT
TRBV7-3	few	.	TRBJ2-2	CASSFTQGAGELFF	TGTGCCAGCAGCTTCACACAGGGTGCCGGGGAGCTGTTTTTT
TRBV11-2	.	.	TRBJ2-3	CASSLNNRSGTDTQYF	TGTGCCAGCAGCTTAAATAACCGTAGCGGCACAGATACGCAGTATTTT
TRBV30	.	.	TRBJ2-7	CAWSGRGSSYEQYF	TGTGCCTGGAGTGGTAGGGGCAGCTCCTACGAGCAGTACTTC
TRBV9	.	.	TRBJ2-5	CASSVSGRSWETQYF	TGTGCCAGCAGCGTTTCGGGCAGATCTTGGGAGACCCAGTACTTC
TRBV11-2	.	.	TRBJ2-7	CASSLGPSYEQYF	TGTGCCAGCAGCTTAGGCCCCTCCTACGAGCAGTACTTC
TRBV28	.	TRBD1	TRBJ2-6	CASSPPGQGVAGANVLTF	TGTGCCAGCAGCCCTCCGGGACAGGGGGTAGCTGGGGCCAACGTCCTGACTTTC
TRBV19	.	.	TRBJ1-2	CASPDGYTF	TGTGCCAGTCCTGATGGCTACACCTTC
TRBV7-8	.	.	TRBJ1-1	CASSFETGGEAFF	TGTGCCAGCAGCTTCGAGACTGGAGGAGAAGCTTTCTTT
TRBV30	.	TRBD1	TRBJ2-7	CAWTRDRGAYEQYF	TGTGCCTGGACCCGGGACAGGGGCGCCTACGAGCAGTACTTC
TRBV4-3	.	.	TRBJ2-7	CASSQAESTAYEQYF	TGCGCCAGCAGCCAAGCTGAGTCGACAGCCTACGAGCAGTACTTC
TRBV27	.	TRBD1	TRBJ2-2	CASSLQQGARTGELFF	TGTGCCAGCAGTTTACAACAGGGGGCAAGGACCGGGGAGCTGTTTTTT
TRBV30	.	.	TRBJ2-7	CAWVASRYEQYF	TGTGCCTGGGTCGCCAGTCGTTACGAGCAGTACTTC
TRBV27	.	.	TRBJ2-3	CASSLNTDTQYF	TGTGCCAGCAGTCTGAACACAGATACGCAGTATTTT
TRBV29-1	.	.	TRBJ2-1	CSVPTAYNEQFF	TGCAGCGTTCCAACTGCCTACAATGAGCAGTTCTTC
TRBV6-5	.	.	TRBJ2-5	CASRYSPGSKETQYF	TGTGCCAGCAGATACAGCCCGGGGAGCAAAGAGACCCAGTACTTC
TRBV30	.	.	TRBJ2-7	CAWRVWRYEQYF	TGTGCCTGGAGGGTATGGCGGTACGAGCAGTACTTC
TRBV6-6	.	.	TRBJ1-2	CASSYSGYGYTF	TGTGCCAGCAGTTACTCAGGGTATGGCTACACCTTC
TRBV7-6	once	.	TRBJ1-5	CASSFNWNQPQHF	TGTGCCAGCAGCTTCAATTGGAATCAGCCCCAGCATTTT
TRBV5-1	few	.	TRBJ2-1	CASSGTAGNEQFF	TGCGCCAGCTCTGGGACAGCGGGAAATGAGCAGTTCTTC
TRBV7-2	.	TRBD2	TRBJ2-7	CASSLGGTYEQYF	TGTGCCAGCAGCTTGGGGGGGACTTACGAGCAGTACTTC
TRBV10-3	.	.	TRBJ2-3	CATTRAGGSTDTQYF	TGTGCCACTACTCGAGCTGGGGGGAGCACAGATACGCAGTATTTT
TRBV4-2	.	.	TRBJ2-5	CASSQKKIRETQYF	TGTGCCAGCAGCCAAAAGAAAATTAGGGAGACCCAGTACTTC
TRBV11-2	.	TRBD1	TRBJ2-3	CASTTGVGTDTQYF	TGTGCCAGTACAACAGGGGTCGGCACAGATACGCAGTATTTT
TRBV7-2	once	TRBD1	TRBJ2-7	CASSHTGQAHEQYF	TGTGCCAGCAGCCACACAGGACAGGCCCACGAGCAGTACTTC
TRBV4-1	once	.	TRBJ2-7	CASSHSQGSYEQYF	TGCGCCAGCAGCCACTCTCAGGGATCCTACGAGCAGTACTTC
TRBV9	few	.	TRBJ1-1	CASSVSWGAAEAFF	TGTGCCAGCAGCGTATCCTGGGGAGCCGCTGAAGCTTTCTTT
TRBV7-2	.	TRBD2	TRBJ2-7	CASSSSGSWSYEQYF	TGTGCCAGCAGTTCTAGCGGGAGTTGGAGCTACGAGCAGTACTTC